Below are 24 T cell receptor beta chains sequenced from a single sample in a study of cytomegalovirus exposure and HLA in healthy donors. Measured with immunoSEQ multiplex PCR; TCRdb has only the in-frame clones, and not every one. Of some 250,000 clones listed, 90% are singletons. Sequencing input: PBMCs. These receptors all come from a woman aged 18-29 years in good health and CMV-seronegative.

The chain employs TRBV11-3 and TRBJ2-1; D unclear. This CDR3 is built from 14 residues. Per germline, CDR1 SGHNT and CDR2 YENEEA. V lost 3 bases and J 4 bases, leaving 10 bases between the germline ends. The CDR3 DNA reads TGTGCCAGCAGCTTCGTAGGAGCGTACAATGAGCAGTTCTTC. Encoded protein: CASSFVGAYNEQFF.

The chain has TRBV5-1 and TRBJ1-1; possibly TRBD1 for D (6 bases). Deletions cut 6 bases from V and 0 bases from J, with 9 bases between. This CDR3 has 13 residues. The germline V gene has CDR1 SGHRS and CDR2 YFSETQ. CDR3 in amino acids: CASTTGMNTEAFF. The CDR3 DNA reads TGCGCCAGCACGACAGGAATGAACACTGAAGCTTTCTTT.

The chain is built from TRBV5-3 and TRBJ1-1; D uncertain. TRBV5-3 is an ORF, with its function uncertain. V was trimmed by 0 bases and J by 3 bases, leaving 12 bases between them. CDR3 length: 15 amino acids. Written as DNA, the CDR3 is TGTGCCAGAAGCTTGGGCACGGGATTAGACACTGAAGCTTTCTTT. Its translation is CARSLGTGLDTEAFF.

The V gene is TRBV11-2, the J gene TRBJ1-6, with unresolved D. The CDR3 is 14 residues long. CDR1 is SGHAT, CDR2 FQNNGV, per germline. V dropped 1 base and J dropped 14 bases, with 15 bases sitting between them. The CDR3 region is CASSLGHSNSALHF. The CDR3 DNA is TGTGCCAGCAGCTTAGGGCATAGCAATTCGGCCCTCCACTTT.

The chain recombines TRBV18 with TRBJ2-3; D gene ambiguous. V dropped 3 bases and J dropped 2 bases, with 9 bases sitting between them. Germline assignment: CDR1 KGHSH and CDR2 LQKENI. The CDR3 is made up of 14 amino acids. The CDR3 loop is CASSPLPSTDTQYF. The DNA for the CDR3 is TGTGCCAGCTCACCTCTTCCCTCCACAGATACGCAGTATTTT.

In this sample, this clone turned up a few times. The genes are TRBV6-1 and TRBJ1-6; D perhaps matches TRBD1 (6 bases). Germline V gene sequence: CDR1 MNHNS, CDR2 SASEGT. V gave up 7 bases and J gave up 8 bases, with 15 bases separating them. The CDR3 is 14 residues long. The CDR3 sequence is CASIGGVVYSPLHF. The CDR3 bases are TGTGCCAGCATAGGGGGAGTAGTATATTCACCCCTCCACTTT.

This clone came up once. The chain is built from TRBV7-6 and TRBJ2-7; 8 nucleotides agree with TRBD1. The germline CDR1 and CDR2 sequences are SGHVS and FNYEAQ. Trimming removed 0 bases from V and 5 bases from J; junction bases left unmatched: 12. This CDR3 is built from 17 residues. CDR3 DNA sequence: TGTGCCAGCAGCTTAGCGCGGTATAGGACAGGGTCCCACGAGCAGTACTTC. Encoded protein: CASSLARYRTGSHEQYF.

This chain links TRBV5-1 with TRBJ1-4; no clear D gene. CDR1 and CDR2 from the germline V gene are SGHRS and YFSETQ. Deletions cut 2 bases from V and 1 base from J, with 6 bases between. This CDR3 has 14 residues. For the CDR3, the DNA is TGCGCCAGCAGCTTACAGCAAACTAATGAAAAACTGTTTTTT. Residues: CASSLQQTNEKLFF.

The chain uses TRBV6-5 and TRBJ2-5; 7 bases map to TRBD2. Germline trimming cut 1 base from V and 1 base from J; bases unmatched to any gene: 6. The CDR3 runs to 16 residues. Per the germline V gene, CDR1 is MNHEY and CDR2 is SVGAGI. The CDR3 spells CASSYLPSGSQETQYF. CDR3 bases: TGTGCCAGCAGTTACTTGCCTAGCGGCAGCCAAGAGACCCAGTACTTC.

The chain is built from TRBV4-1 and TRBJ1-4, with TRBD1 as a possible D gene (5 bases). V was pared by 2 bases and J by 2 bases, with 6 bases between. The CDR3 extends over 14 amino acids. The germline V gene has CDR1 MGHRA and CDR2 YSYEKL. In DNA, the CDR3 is TGCGCCAGCAGCCAACACAGGACTAATGAAAAACTGTTTTTT. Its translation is CASSQHRTNEKLFF.

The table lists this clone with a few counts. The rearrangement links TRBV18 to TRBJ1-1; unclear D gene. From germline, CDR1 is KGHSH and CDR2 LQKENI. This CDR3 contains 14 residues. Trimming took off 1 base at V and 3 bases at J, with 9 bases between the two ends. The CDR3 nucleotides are TGTGCCAGCTCACCACGATTGGCGGACACTGAAGCTTTCTTT. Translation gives CASSPRLADTEAFF.

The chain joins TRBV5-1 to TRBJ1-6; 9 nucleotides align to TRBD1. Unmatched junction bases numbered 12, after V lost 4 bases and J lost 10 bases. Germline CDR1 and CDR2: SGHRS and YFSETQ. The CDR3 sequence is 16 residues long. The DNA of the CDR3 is TGCGCCAGCAGCCCCACCCCGGGACAGGGCATGTCACCCCTCCACTTT. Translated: CASSPTPGQGMSPLHF.

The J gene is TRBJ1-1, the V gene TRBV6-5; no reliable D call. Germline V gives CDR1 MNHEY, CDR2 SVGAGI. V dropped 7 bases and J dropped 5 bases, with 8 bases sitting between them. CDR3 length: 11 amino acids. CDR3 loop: CASTYRTEAFF. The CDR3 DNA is TGTGCCAGCACCTACCGGACTGAAGCTTTCTTT.

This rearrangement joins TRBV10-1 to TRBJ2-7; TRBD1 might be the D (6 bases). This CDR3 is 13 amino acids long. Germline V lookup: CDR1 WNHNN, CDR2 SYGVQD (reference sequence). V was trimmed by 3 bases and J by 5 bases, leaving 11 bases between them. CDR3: CASSERYRDEQYF. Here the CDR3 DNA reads TGCGCCAGCAGTGAAAGGTACAGGGACGAGCAGTACTTC.

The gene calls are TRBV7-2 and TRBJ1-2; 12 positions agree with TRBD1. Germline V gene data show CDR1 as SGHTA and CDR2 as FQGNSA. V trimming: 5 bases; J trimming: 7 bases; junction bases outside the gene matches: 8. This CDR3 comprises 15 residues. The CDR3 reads CASSSSGTGGLGYTF. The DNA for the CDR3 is TGTGCCAGCAGCAGCTCCGGGACAGGGGGCCTTGGCTACACCTTC.

CDR3 protein: CASSDRGSQPQHF. The CDR3 nucleotides are TGTGCCAGTTCGGACAGGGGCAGTCAGCCCCAGCATTTT. V is TRBV2 and J is TRBJ1-5; TRBD1 matches at 9 bases. Per the germline V gene, CDR1 is SNHLY and CDR2 is FYNNEI. This CDR3 is 13 amino acids long. V trimming: 9 bases; J trimming: 6 bases; junction bases outside the gene matches: 6.

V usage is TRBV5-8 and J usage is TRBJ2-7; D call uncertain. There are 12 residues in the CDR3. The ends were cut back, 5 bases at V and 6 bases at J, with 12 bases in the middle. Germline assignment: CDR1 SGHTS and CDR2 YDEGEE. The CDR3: CASRWSLLEQYV. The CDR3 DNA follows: TGTGCCAGCAGATGGAGCCTTCTCGAGCAGTACGTC.

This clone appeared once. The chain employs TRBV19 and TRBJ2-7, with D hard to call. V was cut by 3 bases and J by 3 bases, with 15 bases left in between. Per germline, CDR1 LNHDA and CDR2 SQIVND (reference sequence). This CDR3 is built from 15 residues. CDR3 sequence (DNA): TGTGCCAGTAGTATTATAAATCACGGGTACTACGAGCAGTACTTC. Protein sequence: CASSIINHGYYEQYF.

CDR3 bases: TGTGCCAGCAGTGACGGACTAGCGGGGGGGTACCAAGAGACCCAGTACTTC. Amino acids: CASSDGLAGGYQETQYF. This chain joins TRBV6-1 and TRBJ2-5, with TRBD2 matching 15 bases. V shed 3 bases and J 0 bases; nucleotides not matched to a gene: 2. This CDR3 has 17 residues. Germline CDR1 MNHNS, CDR2 SASEGT.

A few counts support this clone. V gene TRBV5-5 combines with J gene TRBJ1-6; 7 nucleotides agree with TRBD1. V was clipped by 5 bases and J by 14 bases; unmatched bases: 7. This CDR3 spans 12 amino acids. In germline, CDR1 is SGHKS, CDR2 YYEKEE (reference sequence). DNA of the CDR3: TGTGCCAGCAGGGAGGGACAGTCCGCCCTCCACTTT. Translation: CASREGQSALHF.

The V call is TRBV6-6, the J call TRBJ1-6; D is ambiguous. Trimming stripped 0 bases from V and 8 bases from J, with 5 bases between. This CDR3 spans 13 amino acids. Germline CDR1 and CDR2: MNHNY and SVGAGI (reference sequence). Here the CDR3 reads CASSYSTDSPLHF. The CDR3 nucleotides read TGTGCCAGCAGTTACTCTACAGATTCACCCCTCCACTTT.

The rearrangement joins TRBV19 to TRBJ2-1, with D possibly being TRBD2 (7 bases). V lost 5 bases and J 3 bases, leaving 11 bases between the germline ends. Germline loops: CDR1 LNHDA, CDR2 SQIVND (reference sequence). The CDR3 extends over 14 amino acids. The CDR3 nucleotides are TGTGCCAGTAGTGGGAGGGGACACTACAATGAGCAGTTCTTC. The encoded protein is CASSGRGHYNEQFF. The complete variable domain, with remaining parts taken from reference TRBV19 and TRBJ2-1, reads DGGITQSPKYLFRKEGQNVTLSCEQNLNHDAMYWYRQDPGQGLRLIYYSQIVNDFQKGDIAEGYSVSREKKESFPLTVTSAQKNPTAFYLCASSGRGHYNEQFFGPGTRLTVL.

This chain's CDR3 is CASSLYGEGDTEAFF. DNA for the CDR3: TGCGCCAGCAGCTTGTACGGCGAGGGCGACACTGAAGCTTTCTTT. The V gene is TRBV5-1, the J gene TRBJ1-1; D gene ambiguous. With 1 base removed from V and 3 bases from J, the gap between germline ends came to 13 bases. The CDR3 totals 15 residues. In germline, CDR1 is SGHRS, CDR2 YFSETQ.

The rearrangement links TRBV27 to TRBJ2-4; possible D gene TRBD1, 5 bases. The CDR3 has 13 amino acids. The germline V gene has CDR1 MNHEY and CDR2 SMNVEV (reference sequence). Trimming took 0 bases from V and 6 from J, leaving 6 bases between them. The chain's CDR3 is CASSLSGANIQYF. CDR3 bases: TGTGCCAGCAGTTTATCAGGGGCAAACATTCAGTACTTC.